Following are 22 T cell receptor beta chains from one sample sequenced in a study of OX40 agonist ivuxolimab in advanced cancers. The repertoire was sequenced with immunoSEQ multiplex PCR; TCRdb's copy has only in-frame clones and lacks some. The sample lists 45,000 to 65,000 clones, over 70% occurring once. The sample in question was CD4+ or CD8+ T cells sorted from blood, obtained in a trial of the OX40 agonist ivuxolimab. These receptors were taken from an adult with an advanced solid tumor such as melanoma, head and neck, liver or kidney cancer.

V is TRBV4-1 and J is TRBJ2-5; 7 bases line up with TRBD1. The CDR3 consists of 15 residues. Trimming at V came to 4 bases and at J to 3 bases, leaving 8 bases not matched to a gene. From germline, CDR1 is MGHRA and CDR2 YSYEKL. CDR3 DNA: TGCGCCAGCAGCCGTCTGGGACAGAGGGAAGAGACCCAGTACTTC. Translation gives CASSRLGQREETQYF.

This chain joins TRBV18 and TRBJ2-7, with D perhaps matching TRBD1 (6 bases). Germline CDR1 reads KGHSH; CDR2 reads LQKENI. The CDR3 runs to 15 residues. Trimming took off 0 bases at V and 6 bases at J, with 15 bases between the two ends. CDR3: CASSPPENRAGEQYF. CDR3 nucleotides: TGTGCCAGCTCACCACCCGAGAACAGGGCGGGCGAGCAGTACTTC.

This chain connects TRBV6-5 to TRBJ1-5, with D maybe TRBD1 (5 bases). This CDR3 has 16 amino acids. Germline lookup yields CDR1 MNHEY and CDR2 SVGAGI. V was clipped by 4 bases and J by 3 bases, with 16 bases between them. The CDR3 loop reads CASSSSPGATNQPQHF. The CDR3 region has the DNA TGTGCCAGCAGTTCCTCCCCCGGGGCTACCAATCAGCCCCAGCATTTT.

The CDR3 protein is CASSYSGTQSGNTIYF. The DNA of the CDR3 is TGTGCCAGCAGTTACTCCGGGACACAGTCTGGAAACACCATATATTTT. The chain has TRBV6-5 and TRBJ1-3; maybe TRBD1 (6 bases). The CDR3 totals 16 residues. V lost 0 bases and J 1 base, leaving 10 bases between the germline ends. Germline lookup yields CDR1 MNHEY and CDR2 SVGAGI.

The chain couples TRBV16 to TRBJ1-4; D is undetermined. Trimming took off 0 bases at V and 4 bases at J, with 9 bases between the two ends. This CDR3 comprises 15 residues. CDR1 and CDR2 (germline): KGHSY, FQNENV. CDR3 region: CASSQSRQDNEKLFF. The CDR3 region has the DNA TGTGCCAGCAGCCAATCGCGTCAGGATAATGAAAAACTGTTTTTT.

Regarding this clone: The same CDR3 also results from other DNA sequences found in this sample. The chain uses TRBV18 and TRBJ2-1, with D possibly being TRBD2 (5 bases). The germline V gene has CDR1 KGHSH and CDR2 LQKENI. The CDR3 spans 11 residues. The ends were cut back, 6 bases at V and 7 bases at J, with 7 bases in the middle. The CDR3 region is CASSPGNEQFF. The CDR3 region has the DNA TGTGCCAGCTCCCCGGGGAATGAGCAGTTCTTC.

The V gene is TRBV4-1, the J gene TRBJ1-1; D is possibly TRBD1 (6 bases). Trimming cost V 1 base and J 0 bases, with 15 bases left between them. The germline CDR1 and CDR2 sequences are MGHRA and YSYEKL. This CDR3 spans 17 amino acids. CDR3 nucleotide sequence: TGCGCCAGCAGCCAAGGGGGGCTTGGCTCCGTGAACACTGAAGCTTTCTTT. Protein: CASSQGGLGSVNTEAFF.

The chain recombines TRBV6-6 with TRBJ1-2; no clear D gene. Germline loops: CDR1 MNHNY, CDR2 SVGAGI (reference sequence). Trimming took off 2 bases at V and 4 bases at J, with 11 bases between the two ends. The CDR3 sequence is 14 residues long. The CDR3 DNA sequence: TGTGCCAGCAGTTACGAGCACGGTGGCTATGGCTACACCTTC. It yields the protein CASSYEHGGYGYTF.

The V and J genes are TRBV19 and TRBJ1-2, with 8 bases fitting TRBD1. The germline CDR1 and CDR2 sequences are LNHDA and SQIVND (reference sequence). This CDR3 is built from 14 residues. Germline trimming cut 8 bases from V and 3 bases from J; bases unmatched to any gene: 8. The CDR3 spells CASQGAQIYYGYTF. CDR3 DNA sequence: TGTGCCAGTCAGGGGGCGCAGATTTACTATGGCTACACCTTC.

This clone was found once. The chain is built from TRBV10-3 and TRBJ2-7, with no clear D. Germline V gene data show CDR1 as ENHRY and CDR2 as SYGVKD. V was shortened by 2 bases and J by 3 bases, with 5 bases between the two germline ends. The CDR3 spans 12 residues. DNA for the CDR3: TGTGCCATCAGTGAGAATGGCTACGAGCAGTACTTC. This encodes CAISENGYEQYF.

This chain uses TRBV28 with TRBJ1-3; tentative D call: TRBD1 (6 bases). The CDR3 sequence is 17 residues long. V was clipped by 4 bases and J by 4 bases, with 20 bases between them. Germline V gene lookup returns CDR1 MDHEN and CDR2 SYDVKM. The CDR3 is CASSSQGGVVSGNTIYF. The CDR3 DNA follows: TGTGCCAGCAGTTCACAGGGCGGGGTAGTATCGGGAAACACCATATATTTT.

The chain links TRBV4-1 to TRBJ2-7, with 7 bases aligning to TRBD1. CDR3 length: 17 residues. Germline CDR1 and CDR2: MGHRA and YSYEKL. V was pared by 1 base and J by 2 bases, with 11 bases of the junction left unmatched. CDR3 sequence reads: CASSQGTGEFSTYEQYF. CDR3 bases: TGCGCCAGCAGCCAAGGCACAGGGGAATTTTCAACCTACGAGCAGTACTTC.

In its sample, this clone was seen once. This rearrangement joins TRBV12-5 to TRBJ2-5, with D unclear. Looked up from germline, CDR1 is LGHNT and CDR2 is FRNRAP. The CDR3 is made up of 13 amino acids. V gave up 2 bases and J gave up 1 base, with 5 bases separating them. The CDR3 loop is CASGLSSQETQYF. In DNA, the CDR3 is TGTGCTAGTGGTTTGTCATCCCAAGAGACCCAGTACTTC.

The chain employs TRBV23-1 and TRBJ1-2; 9 positions match TRBD1. TRBV23-1 is filed as an ORF, its function uncertain. The CDR3 length is 15 residues. J was trimmed by 7 bases and V by 5 bases; bases with no gene match: 11. This CDR3 is CASSNRDRDLGGYTF. DNA for the CDR3: TGCGCCAGCAGTAACCGGGACAGGGACCTGGGTGGCTACACCTTC.

The chain employs TRBV27 and TRBJ2-7; 8 bases are shared with TRBD2. The ends lost 5 bases at V and 3 bases at J; junction bases unmatched: 6. This CDR3 contains 14 residues. CDR1 is MNHEY, CDR2 SMNVEV, per germline (reference sequence). The chain's CDR3 is CASSPSGGGYEQYF. In DNA, the CDR3 is TGTGCCAGCAGTCCAAGCGGGGGCGGCTACGAGCAGTACTTC.

V usage is TRBV6-5 and J usage is TRBJ2-1; a possible D gene is TRBD2 (6 bases). In germline, CDR1 is MNHEY, CDR2 SVGAGI. Trimming pared 5 bases from V and 2 bases from J, leaving 10 bases between. The CDR3 consists of 14 residues. CDR3 region: CASSRSGTYNEQFF. CDR3 nucleotide sequence: TGTGCCAGCAGTCGTAGCGGTACCTACAATGAGCAGTTCTTC.

The chain's CDR3 is CASSLEGHPKNIQYF. As DNA, the CDR3 is TGCGCCAGCAGCTTGGAGGGACACCCCAAAAACATTCAGTACTTC. The chain uses TRBV5-1 and TRBJ2-4; perhaps TRBD1 as D (6 bases). From germline, CDR1 is SGHRS and CDR2 YFSETQ. V lost 0 bases and J 2 bases, leaving 9 bases between the germline ends. CDR3 length: 15 amino acids.

This chain uses TRBV6-1 with TRBJ1-2; no reliable D call. Germline CDR1 is MNHNS and CDR2 is SASEGT. V was clipped by 6 bases and J by 4 bases, with 9 bases between them. The CDR3 has 12 residues. CDR3 DNA sequence: TGTGCCAGCAGCGCACAGACCTATGGCTACACCTTC. Protein: CASSAQTYGYTF.

V and J are TRBV7-9 and TRBJ1-2; D call uncertain. Germline loops: CDR1 SEHNR, CDR2 FQNEAQ (reference sequence). Deletions cut 3 bases from V and 4 bases from J, with 6 bases between. The CDR3 loop spans 12 amino acids. In DNA form, the CDR3 reads TGTGCCAGCAGCTTTGGCCCCTATGGCTACACCTTC. This codes for CASSFGPYGYTF.

V gene TRBV4-3 combines with J gene TRBJ2-7; unclear D gene. Germline V gene sequence: CDR1 LGHNA, CDR2 YSLEER. CDR3 length: 15 residues. Between the trimmed V and J ends, which lost 1 base and 2 bases, there was a span of 12 bases. CDR3 nucleotide sequence: TGCGCCAGCAGCCAAGCGAGGCAAGAGGCCTACGAGCAGTACTTC. Protein sequence: CASSQARQEAYEQYF.

This clone is a singleton in its sample. The chain employs TRBV28 and TRBJ2-1; D perhaps matches TRBD2 (6 bases). Trimming left V 3 bases short and J 6 bases short, with 15 bases between. CDR1 MDHEN and CDR2 SYDVKM come from the germline V gene. The CDR3 loop spans 15 amino acids. The CDR3 bases are TGTGCCAGCAGTTTCTCGGACTACCTGGGCAATGAGCAGTTCTTC. This sequence encodes CASSFSDYLGNEQFF.

V gene TRBV18 combines with J gene TRBJ2-7; 14 positions match TRBD2. Trimming cost V 0 bases and J 6 bases; bases outside gene matches: 7. The CDR3 runs to 17 residues. Germline loops: CDR1 KGHSH, CDR2 LQKENI. The CDR3 loop reads CASSPPTGGTSGSEQYF. CDR3 nucleotide sequence: TGTGCCAGCTCACCACCCACGGGGGGGACTAGCGGGAGCGAGCAGTACTTC.